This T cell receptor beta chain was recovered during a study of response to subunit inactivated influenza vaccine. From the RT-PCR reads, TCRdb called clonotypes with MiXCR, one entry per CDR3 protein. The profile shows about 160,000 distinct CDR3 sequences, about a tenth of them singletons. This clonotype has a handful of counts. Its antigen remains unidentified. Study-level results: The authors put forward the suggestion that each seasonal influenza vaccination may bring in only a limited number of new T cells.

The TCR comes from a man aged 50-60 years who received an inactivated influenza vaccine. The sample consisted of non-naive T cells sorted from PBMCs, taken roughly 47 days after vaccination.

The CDR3 DNA follows: TGCAGTGTTAGTGCCCGAAACTATGGCTACACCTTC. It is translated as CSVSARNYGYTF. The V gene is TRBV20-1, the J gene TRBJ1-2, with D uncertain. V lost 7 bases, J lost 2 bases, and 11 bases lay in between. This CDR3 is built from 12 residues. The germline gives CDR1 DFQATT, CDR2 SNEGSKA (reference sequence).